What follows describes a single TCR beta chain. Antigen specificity is unknown. V dropped 4 bases and J dropped 8 bases, with 15 bases sitting between them. Germline V gene lookup returns CDR1 SGHDN and CDR2 FVKESK. The CDR3 loop spans 14 amino acids. Collection occurred without any documented infections or immune events in donors. The data are from a study of identifying expanded T cells in peripheral blood. Findings of the study overall: Technical replicates showed roughly 1.2 changed clones; approximately 2 weeks approximately 15; four weeks 19. Variance in clone template counts between roughly two-week samples significantly increased with total template count across all healthy donors.

Using immunoSEQ multiplex PCR, the repertoire was profiled, and TCRdb retains in-frame clones only, with some absent. The repertoire holds around 99,000 clones, with around 89% as singletons. The chain couples TRBV14 to TRBJ2-1; perhaps TRBD2 as D (5 bases). The sequence was obtained from a person between 18 and 75 years old in good health. Sequencing was performed on blood. The CDR3 nucleotides are TGTGCCAGCAGCCGGGAAGGACTTTCAGATGAGCAGTTCTTC. It encodes CASSREGLSDEQFF.